Listed below are T cell receptor beta chains from one sample, sequenced in a study of cytomegalovirus exposure and HLA in healthy donors. Here immunoSEQ multiplex PCR was the method, and the copy in TCRdb shows in-frame clones only, minus some. The sample contains under 130,000 clones, more than 75% of which appear only once. Sample: PBMCs. These receptors were taken from a woman between 18 and 29 years old in good health and CMV-seropositive. Each CDR3 is given with its conserved first and last residue. Each record gives: D gene, clone size, V gene, J gene, CDR3 protein, CDR3 DNA. A D gene is named only where the DNA matches it firmly. Clone size is shown for a subset of rows, as once, few, many or a class of expanded clone.

d_call: .
clone_size: .
v_call: TRBV6-5
j_call: TRBJ2-7
cdr3_aa: CASSQNYEQYF
cdr3_nt: TGTGCCAGCAGTCAGAACTACGAGCAGTACTTC

d_call: .
clone_size: .
v_call: TRBV2
j_call: TRBJ2-7
cdr3_aa: CASSETGPLLEQYF
cdr3_nt: TGTGCCAGCAGTGAAACAGGACCGCTCCTCGAGCAGTACTTC

d_call: TRBD2
clone_size: few
v_call: TRBV28
j_call: TRBJ2-7
cdr3_aa: CASTPGTSGYEQYF
cdr3_nt: TGTGCCAGCACCCCCGGGACTAGCGGGTACGAGCAGTACTTC

d_call: TRBD1
clone_size: .
v_call: TRBV11-2
j_call: TRBJ1-4
cdr3_aa: CASSFQTGGTNEKLFF
cdr3_nt: TGTGCCAGCAGCTTCCAGACAGGGGGCACTAATGAAAAACTGTTTTTT

d_call: TRBD2
clone_size: .
v_call: TRBV9
j_call: TRBJ2-7
cdr3_aa: CASSESGLAAEQYF
cdr3_nt: TGTGCCAGCAGCGAATCGGGACTAGCGGCCGAGCAGTACTTC

d_call: TRBD2
clone_size: .
v_call: TRBV7-2
j_call: TRBJ2-1
cdr3_aa: CASSSLRLAGYNEQFF
cdr3_nt: TGTGCCAGCAGCTCCCTCCGACTAGCGGGGTACAATGAGCAGTTCTTC

d_call: .
clone_size: .
v_call: TRBV18
j_call: TRBJ2-5
cdr3_aa: CASSPNAGQETQYF
cdr3_nt: TGTGCCAGCTCACCGAATGCGGGGCAAGAGACCCAGTACTTC

d_call: .
clone_size: .
v_call: TRBV7-8
j_call: TRBJ1-5
cdr3_aa: CASSLRVGDFRSNQPQHF
cdr3_nt: TGTGCCAGCAGCTTACGCGTTGGTGATTTCCGTAGCAATCAGCCCCAGCATTTT

d_call: .
clone_size: once
v_call: TRBV5-6
j_call: TRBJ2-7
cdr3_aa: CASSQGSVSYEQYF
cdr3_nt: TGTGCCAGCAGCCAGGGCAGCGTTTCCTACGAGCAGTACTTC

d_call: TRBD1
clone_size: .
v_call: TRBV6-5
j_call: TRBJ2-7
cdr3_aa: CASSRYSRGLYEQYF
cdr3_nt: TGTGCCAGCAGTCGATACTCGAGGGGGCTCTACGAGCAGTACTTC

d_call: TRBD1
clone_size: few
v_call: TRBV7-3
j_call: TRBJ2-2
cdr3_aa: CASSLITGGNGELFF
cdr3_nt: TGTGCCAGCAGCTTAATAACAGGGGGGAACGGGGAGCTGTTTTTT

d_call: .
clone_size: few
v_call: TRBV4-2
j_call: TRBJ1-4
cdr3_aa: CASSVPTVRHGGKLFF
cdr3_nt: TGTGCCAGCAGCGTCCCGACCGTCCGCCACGGGGGAAAACTGTTTTTT

d_call: .
clone_size: .
v_call: TRBV30
j_call: TRBJ2-6
cdr3_aa: CAWDYPTGGGSGANVLTF
cdr3_nt: TGTGCCTGGGATTACCCCACAGGGGGGGGATCTGGGGCCAACGTCCTGACTTTC

d_call: .
clone_size: .
v_call: TRBV7-2
j_call: TRBJ2-7
cdr3_aa: CASSLGAVSSYEQYF
cdr3_nt: TGTGCCAGCAGCTTAGGGGCAGTAAGCTCCTACGAGCAGTACTTC

d_call: TRBD1
clone_size: .
v_call: TRBV27
j_call: TRBJ1-2
cdr3_aa: CASSLYDRGADGYTF
cdr3_nt: TGTGCCAGCAGTTTATACGACAGGGGTGCGGATGGCTACACCTTC

d_call: .
clone_size: .
v_call: TRBV5-6
j_call: TRBJ1-3
cdr3_aa: CASSPRGGHSGNTIYF
cdr3_nt: TGTGCCAGCAGCCCGAGGGGGGGCCACTCTGGAAACACCATATATTTT

d_call: TRBD2
clone_size: once
v_call: TRBV5-5
j_call: TRBJ2-3
cdr3_aa: CASSLGGSSTDTQYF
cdr3_nt: TGTGCCAGCAGCTTGGGCGGGAGTAGCACAGATACGCAGTATTTT

d_call: TRBD2
clone_size: .
v_call: TRBV7-2
j_call: TRBJ2-1
cdr3_aa: CASSPQRGSYNEQFF
cdr3_nt: TGTGCCAGCAGCCCCCAGCGGGGTTCCTACAATGAGCAGTTCTTC

d_call: TRBD1
clone_size: .
v_call: TRBV10-3
j_call: TRBJ2-5
cdr3_aa: CAISGGQSQETQYF
cdr3_nt: TGTGCCATCAGTGGGGGACAGTCCCAAGAGACCCAGTACTTC

d_call: .
clone_size: .
v_call: TRBV9
j_call: TRBJ2-5
cdr3_aa: CASSLNREGGEETQYF
cdr3_nt: TGTGCCAGCAGCCTAAACAGGGAGGGCGGTGAAGAGACCCAGTACTTC

d_call: .
clone_size: .
v_call: TRBV7-9
j_call: TRBJ2-7
cdr3_aa: CASSSWGLTGYEQYF
cdr3_nt: TGTGCCAGCAGCTCATGGGGGTTGACAGGCTACGAGCAGTACTTC

d_call: .
clone_size: .
v_call: TRBV28
j_call: TRBJ2-7
cdr3_aa: CASGRVTVPYEQYF
cdr3_nt: TGTGCCAGCGGGCGCGTGACAGTACCCTACGAGCAGTACTTC

d_call: .
clone_size: few
v_call: TRBV7-8
j_call: TRBJ2-3
cdr3_aa: CASSLGSNTQYF
cdr3_nt: TGTGCCAGCAGCTTAGGGAGCAATACGCAGTATTTT

d_call: .
clone_size: .
v_call: TRBV4-1
j_call: TRBJ1-2
cdr3_aa: CASSQEVRNYGYTF
cdr3_nt: TGCGCCAGCAGCCAAGAGGTCAGAAACTATGGCTACACCTTC

d_call: TRBD1
clone_size: once
v_call: TRBV5-1
j_call: TRBJ2-7
cdr3_aa: CASGDRGSSYEQYF
cdr3_nt: TGCGCCAGTGGGGACAGGGGGAGCTCCTACGAGCAGTACTTC

d_call: TRBD1
clone_size: .
v_call: TRBV5-8
j_call: TRBJ1-6
cdr3_aa: CASSLADRAGSPLHF
cdr3_nt: TGTGCCAGCAGCTTGGCGGACAGGGCAGGTTCACCCCTCCACTTT

d_call: .
clone_size: .
v_call: TRBV11-2
j_call: TRBJ2-6
cdr3_aa: CASSRDRSSSGANVLTF
cdr3_nt: TGTGCCAGCAGCCGTGACAGGAGTAGCTCTGGGGCCAACGTCCTGACTTTC

d_call: .
clone_size: .
v_call: TRBV15
j_call: TRBJ1-2
cdr3_aa: CATSRDFPGYGYTF
cdr3_nt: TGTGCCACCAGCAGAGATTTTCCGGGCTATGGCTACACCTTC

d_call: .
clone_size: .
v_call: TRBV2
j_call: TRBJ2-2
cdr3_aa: CASRLTRDTGELFF
cdr3_nt: TGTGCCAGCAGGCTCACGAGGGACACCGGGGAGCTGTTTTTT

d_call: TRBD2
clone_size: few
v_call: TRBV6-4
j_call: TRBJ2-3
cdr3_aa: CASSDTTPSGRAGGQYF
cdr3_nt: TGTGCCAGCAGTGACACAACCCCTAGCGGGAGGGCCGGAGGGCAGTATTTT

d_call: TRBD2
clone_size: .
v_call: TRBV30
j_call: TRBJ2-1
cdr3_aa: CAWSGTSTYNEQFF
cdr3_nt: TGTGCCTGGAGTGGGACTAGCACATACAATGAGCAGTTCTTC

d_call: .
clone_size: .
v_call: TRBV19
j_call: TRBJ2-5
cdr3_aa: CASSETPSAALGTQYF
cdr3_nt: TGTGCCAGTAGTGAGACCCCCAGCGCGGCTCTTGGTACCCAGTACTTC

d_call: .
clone_size: .
v_call: TRBV7-6
j_call: TRBJ2-4
cdr3_aa: CASSLAGASPLAKNIQYF
cdr3_nt: TGTGCCAGCAGCTTAGCTGGCGCTAGCCCACTAGCCAAAAACATTCAGTACTTC

d_call: .
clone_size: .
v_call: TRBV11-3
j_call: TRBJ2-3
cdr3_aa: CASSPDWSGSTDTQYF
cdr3_nt: TGTGCCAGCAGCCCGGATTGGAGCGGGAGCACAGATACGCAGTATTTT

d_call: TRBD2
clone_size: .
v_call: TRBV27
j_call: TRBJ2-1
cdr3_aa: CASGLAGDNEQFF
cdr3_nt: TGTGCCAGCGGACTAGCGGGCGACAATGAGCAGTTCTTC

d_call: .
clone_size: few
v_call: TRBV11-1
j_call: TRBJ2-1
cdr3_aa: CASSLVANEQFF
cdr3_nt: TGTGCCAGCAGCTTAGTAGCCAATGAGCAGTTCTTC

d_call: .
clone_size: .
v_call: TRBV7-9
j_call: TRBJ2-3
cdr3_aa: CASRPSGGTQYF
cdr3_nt: TGTGCCAGCAGACCGTCCGGGGGTACGCAGTATTTT

d_call: TRBD1
clone_size: .
v_call: TRBV27
j_call: TRBJ2-2
cdr3_aa: CASSYGQVNTGELFF
cdr3_nt: TGTGCCAGCAGTTACGGACAGGTCAACACCGGGGAGCTGTTTTTT

d_call: TRBD1
clone_size: .
v_call: TRBV27
j_call: TRBJ2-7
cdr3_aa: CASSSRPGGSYEQYF
cdr3_nt: TGTGCCAGCAGTTCGCGACCAGGGGGCTCCTACGAGCAGTACTTC

d_call: .
clone_size: .
v_call: TRBV7-9
j_call: TRBJ1-5
cdr3_aa: CASRGGNQPQHF
cdr3_nt: TGTGCCAGCAGAGGGGGCAATCAGCCCCAGCATTTT

d_call: .
clone_size: .
v_call: TRBV5-6
j_call: TRBJ2-7
cdr3_aa: CASSLPQGDHEQYF
cdr3_nt: TGTGCCAGCAGCTTGCCACAGGGCGACCACGAGCAGTACTTC

d_call: .
clone_size: few
v_call: TRBV29-1
j_call: TRBJ2-1
cdr3_aa: CSVDGSGLYNEQFF
cdr3_nt: TGCAGCGTTGATGGTAGCGGCCTATACAATGAGCAGTTCTTC

d_call: .
clone_size: few
v_call: TRBV28
j_call: TRBJ2-7
cdr3_aa: CASSLFAGNYEQYF
cdr3_nt: TGTGCCAGCAGTTTATTTGCGGGAAACTACGAGCAGTACTTC

d_call: .
clone_size: once
v_call: TRBV21-1
j_call: TRBJ2-7
cdr3_aa: CASTNSRTGNTHEQYF
cdr3_nt: TGTGCCAGCACAAACAGTAGGACAGGAAATACCCACGAGCAGTACTTC

d_call: .
clone_size: .
v_call: TRBV5-1
j_call: TRBJ2-3
cdr3_aa: CASRSEGWDVDTQYF
cdr3_nt: TGCGCCAGCAGGTCTGAGGGCTGGGATGTAGATACGCAGTATTTT

d_call: TRBD2
clone_size: .
v_call: TRBV7-2
j_call: TRBJ2-7
cdr3_aa: CASSSSGSYEQYF
cdr3_nt: TGTGCCAGCAGCTCTAGCGGAAGCTACGAGCAGTACTTC

d_call: TRBD1
clone_size: few
v_call: TRBV28
j_call: TRBJ1-2
cdr3_aa: CASRGQGYPGGYGYTF
cdr3_nt: TGTGCCAGCAGGGGACAGGGTTACCCCGGGGGCTATGGCTACACCTTC

d_call: TRBD2
clone_size: .
v_call: TRBV29-1
j_call: TRBJ2-7
cdr3_aa: CSVDSGRRNEQYF
cdr3_nt: TGCAGCGTTGATAGCGGGAGACGGAACGAGCAGTACTTC

d_call: TRBD2
clone_size: .
v_call: TRBV7-9
j_call: TRBJ2-7
cdr3_aa: CASSLSLAGTYEQYF
cdr3_nt: TGTGCCAGCAGCTTATCACTAGCGGGTACCTACGAGCAGTACTTC

d_call: .
clone_size: .
v_call: TRBV7-3
j_call: TRBJ2-7
cdr3_aa: CASSLRQYYEQYF
cdr3_nt: TGTGCCAGCAGCTTAAGGCAGTATTACGAGCAGTACTTC

d_call: .
clone_size: .
v_call: TRBV7-2
j_call: TRBJ1-5
cdr3_aa: CASSLVLGRYNQPQHF
cdr3_nt: TGTGCCAGCAGCTTAGTTCTGGGGAGGTACAATCAGCCCCAGCATTTT

d_call: TRBD1
clone_size: .
v_call: TRBV6-5
j_call: TRBJ2-7
cdr3_aa: CASSYRDRGPYEQYF
cdr3_nt: TGTGCCAGCAGTTACAGGGACAGGGGGCCCTACGAGCAGTACTTC

d_call: TRBD1
clone_size: .
v_call: TRBV5-1
j_call: TRBJ2-7
cdr3_aa: CASSAGTGSGYEQYF
cdr3_nt: TGCGCCAGCAGTGCTGGGACAGGGTCGGGTTACGAGCAGTACTTC

d_call: TRBD1
clone_size: .
v_call: TRBV9
j_call: TRBJ2-2
cdr3_aa: CASSFSNRDRQGTGELFF
cdr3_nt: TGTGCCAGCAGCTTTTCCAACCGGGACAGACAGGGCACCGGGGAGCTGTTTTTT

d_call: TRBD2
clone_size: .
v_call: TRBV7-6
j_call: TRBJ2-3
cdr3_aa: CASSPAGLSGLSTDTQYF
cdr3_nt: TGTGCCAGCAGCCCAGCGGGACTAAGCGGGCTCAGCACAGATACGCAGTATTTT

d_call: TRBD1
clone_size: .
v_call: TRBV5-6
j_call: TRBJ1-5
cdr3_aa: CASSGTGLSNQPQHF
cdr3_nt: TGTGCCAGCAGCGGGACAGGTTTGAGCAATCAGCCCCAGCATTTT

d_call: TRBD1
clone_size: .
v_call: TRBV19
j_call: TRBJ2-3
cdr3_aa: CASGKGDRVADTQYF
cdr3_nt: TGTGCCAGTGGTAAGGGGGACAGGGTAGCAGATACGCAGTATTTT

d_call: TRBD2
clone_size: .
v_call: TRBV5-1
j_call: TRBJ2-7
cdr3_aa: CASSFSSGGEQYF
cdr3_nt: TGCGCCAGCAGCTTTTCTAGCGGGGGGGAGCAGTACTTC